Each of the 21 T cell receptor beta chains below was sequenced from the same sample in a study of regulatory T cells in long-lasting Graves disease. To make TCR beta libraries, researchers used iRepertoire HTBI primers and Arm-PCR of CDR3 regions. Each CDR3 protein is one row after TCRdb ran MiXCR on the multiplex PCR reads. The table includes a few hundred thousand distinct CDR3 sequences, less than 30% detected once. The time point here: persistent/refractory GD, antithyroid drugs over 5 years with positive TRAb. PBMC RNA was the source of the TCR library. The source material was peripheral blood mononuclear cells (PBMCs), sampled when the disease was refractory, from a patient treated with antithyroid drugs. Receptors were obtained from a woman between 35 and 50 years old with Graves disease.

This chain uses TRBV5-1 with TRBJ2-5; either TRBD1 or TRBD2 may fit D (6 bases each). The CDR3 is 13 residues long. CDR1 is SGHRS and CDR2 is YFSETQ in the germline V gene. V shed 4 bases and J shed 4 bases, with 11 bases lying between them. CDR3: CASSQGGGETQYF. For the CDR3, the DNA is TGCGCCAGCAGCCAAGGAGGGGGAGAGACCCAGTACTTC.

The sample holds a few counts of this clonotype. The chain couples TRBV3-1 to TRBJ1-1; the D gene is possibly TRBD1 (5 bases). The CDR3 is 14 residues long. V was cut by 4 bases and J by 4 bases, with 13 bases left in between. Germline V gives CDR1 LGHDT, CDR2 YNNKEL (reference sequence). CDR3 residues: CASSREGGGTEAFF. For the CDR3, the DNA is TGTGCCAGCAGCCGGGAAGGTGGGGGCACTGAAGCTTTCTTT.

The J gene is TRBJ2-3, the V gene TRBV28, with D possibly TRBD1 on 6 matching bases. CDR1 is MDHEN and CDR2 is SYDVKM in the germline V gene. This CDR3 is 15 amino acids long. Trimming left V 2 bases short and J 4 bases short, with 13 bases between. The CDR3, as DNA: TGTGCCAGCAGTTTACCAGGGGACATATCAGATACGCAGTATTTT. Protein sequence: CASSLPGDISDTQYF.

Comment on this clonotype: This may come from a read error, since a much larger clone is one base off. This chain links TRBV2 with TRBJ2-1, with 11 bases matching TRBD2. CDR1 and CDR2 (germline): SNHLY, FYNNEI. With V trimmed by 10 bases and J by 0 bases, 11 bases remained unmatched. The CDR3 spans 17 residues. The CDR3 loop reads CATQPGSGGASYNEQFF. The CDR3 DNA sequence: TGTGCCACCCAACCTGGTAGCGGGGGGGCCTCCTACAATGAGCAGTTCTTC.

This clonotype has a handful of counts. The chain recombines TRBV2 with TRBJ2-1; no clear D gene. Germline V CDR1 and CDR2: SNHLY, FYNNEI. The CDR3 has 10 residues. The germline V and J ends were trimmed by 8 bases and 10 bases, with 9 bases remaining between them. This CDR3 is CASQYEEQFF. CDR3 sequence (DNA): TGTGCCAGCCAATATGAAGAGCAGTTCTTC.

This clonotype was observed a few times. Possible read error: a much larger clone is one base away. The chain carries TRBV7-6 and TRBJ2-6, with D perhaps matching TRBD2 (5 bases). The CDR3 consists of 16 residues. Germline V gene sequence: CDR1 SGHVS, CDR2 FNYEAQ. With 5 bases removed from V and 0 bases from J, the gap between germline ends came to 11 bases. Here the CDR3 reads CASSPRAFSGANVLTF. For the CDR3, the DNA is TGTGCCAGCAGCCCGAGGGCATTCTCTGGGGCCAACGTCCTGACTTTC.

Details on this clonotype: This may stem from a read error, because a much larger clone lies one nucleotide away. The chain couples TRBV5-1 to TRBJ2-7, with D possibly TRBD1 on 5 matching bases. Germline V lookup: CDR1 SGHRS, CDR2 YFSETQ. This CDR3 contains 14 residues. With 3 bases removed from V and 3 bases from J, the gap between germline ends came to 13 bases. Written as DNA, the CDR3 is TGCGCCAGCAGCTCGGCCGGACACTTCTACGAGCAGTACTTC. The encoded protein is CASSSAGHFYEQYF.

This clonotype turned up a few times. This chain connects TRBV6-1 to TRBJ1-2, with D perhaps matching TRBD1 (6 bases). Germline V gene lookup returns CDR1 MNHNS and CDR2 SASEGT. The CDR3 is 15 amino acids. V shed 5 bases and J shed 1 base, with 14 bases lying between them. Here the CDR3 DNA reads TGTGCCAGCAGTCGCGGACAGTTCCATAACTATGGCTACACCTTC. Its protein is CASSRGQFHNYGYTF.

This chain joins TRBV6-2 or TRBV6-3 and TRBJ1-1, with D possibly being TRBD1 (5 bases). The CDR3 is 17 amino acids. CDR1 MNHEY and CDR2 SVGEGT come from the germline V gene. The V and J ends lost 4 bases and 1 base respectively, with 19 bases between them. CDR3 nucleotides: TGTGCCAGCAGTTCTCTAGGGGCGGGGGGAAGGAACACTGAAGCTTTCTTT. This codes for CASSSLGAGGRNTEAFF.

The chain's CDR3 is CASSQGSGLGNQPQHF. In nucleotides, the CDR3 is TGTGCCAGCAGCCAAGGGTCAGGGTTGGGGAATCAGCCCCAGCATTTT. This chain uses TRBV3-1 with TRBJ1-5, with a weak D call TRBD1 (5 bases). The CDR3 has 16 amino acids. V was cut by 1 base and J by 4 bases, with 14 bases left in between. The germline gives CDR1 LGHDT, CDR2 YNNKEL (reference sequence). Based on the CDR3 plus reference TRBV3-1 and TRBJ1-5, the full variable domain is DTAVSQTPKYLVTQMGNDKSIKCEQNLGHDTMYWYKQDSKKFLKIMFSYNNKELIINETVPNRFSPKSPDKAHLNLHINSLELGDSAVYFCASSQGSGLGNQPQHFGDGTRLSIL.

V usage is TRBV20-1 and J usage is TRBJ1-5; 7 bases line up with TRBD1. J was trimmed by 0 bases and V by 0 bases; bases with no gene match: 2. Per germline, CDR1 DFQATT and CDR2 SNEGSKA (reference sequence). The CDR3 spans 15 residues. The CDR3 DNA reads as TGCAGTGCTAGAGAACAGGGGATTAGCAATCAGCCCCAGCATTTT. This sequence encodes CSAREQGISNQPQHF.

The genes are TRBV7-9 and TRBJ2-2, with a tentative D call TRBD2 (6 bases). Germline lookup yields CDR1 SEHNR and CDR2 FQNEAQ (reference sequence). The CDR3 covers 14 residues. Trimming took off 3 bases at V and 7 bases at J, with 12 bases between the two ends. CDR3 coding DNA: TGTGCCAGCAGCTTCGGGGGAGGCAACGGGGAGCTGTTTTTT. This encodes CASSFGGGNGELFF.

This clonotype turned up a few times. The chain combines TRBV6-1 with TRBJ1-5; the D gene is possibly TRBD1 (5 bases). Deletions cut 7 bases from V and 7 bases from J, with 14 bases between. Germline CDR1 MNHNS, CDR2 SASEGT. There are 13 residues in the CDR3. The CDR3 is CASTEGPGQPQHF. Written as DNA, the CDR3 is TGTGCCAGCACCGAGGGACCCGGACAGCCCCAGCATTTT.

This clonotype appeared a few times. This sequence joins TRBV20-1 and TRBJ2-5; D is perhaps TRBD1 or TRBD2 (5 bases each). With 0 bases removed from V and 2 bases from J, the gap between germline ends came to 13 bases. This CDR3 contains 15 residues. Germline CDR1 reads DFQATT; CDR2 reads SNEGSKA (reference sequence). The CDR3 spells CSAREGVQIQETQYF. The DNA of the CDR3 is TGCAGTGCTAGAGAGGGGGTCCAGATACAAGAGACCCAGTACTTC.

This clonotype was observed a handful of times. V is TRBV11-1 and J is TRBJ2-6, with 12 bases identical to TRBD1. The CDR3 sequence is 16 residues long. The V gene's germline CDR1 is SGHAT and CDR2 FQDESV (reference sequence). V lost 7 bases and J lost 3; bases outside the gene matches: 4. The CDR3 sequence: CASTGQGAYGANVLTF. In DNA form, the CDR3 reads TGTGCCAGCACGGGACAGGGGGCGTATGGGGCCAACGTCCTGACTTTC. Full variable domain (outside the CDR3, taken from reference TRBV11-1 and TRBJ2-6): EAEVAQSPRYKITEKSQAVAFWCDPISGHATLYWYRQILGQGPELLVQFQDESVVDDSQLPKDRFSAERLKGVDSTLKIQPAELGDSAMYLCASTGQGAYGANVLTFGAGSRLTVL.

The table lists this clonotype with many counts. The chain uses TRBV12-3 or TRBV12-4 and TRBJ2-5; D not certain. Trimming removed 3 bases at V and 7 bases at J, with 12 bases between. This CDR3 spans 13 amino acids. CDR3 sequence reads: CASSFEPSGTQYF. In DNA, the CDR3 is TGTGCCAGCAGTTTCGAGCCTTCCGGGACCCAGTACTTC.

This chain's CDR3 is CASSLPGRLPSYNSPLHF. The CDR3 region has the DNA TGTGCCAGCAGTCTCCCGGGACGGCTCCCCTCCTATAATTCACCCCTCCACTTT. The rearrangement joins TRBV6-1 to TRBJ1-6; TRBD1 is a possible D gene (5 bases). Germline V gene sequence: CDR1 MNHNS, CDR2 SASEGT. Deletions cut 5 bases from V and 0 bases from J, with 17 bases between. This CDR3 is 18 amino acids long.

This clonotype has only a few counts. The chain combines TRBV28 with TRBJ2-3, with 12 bases fitting TRBD2. CDR1 and CDR2 from the germline V gene are MDHEN and SYDVKM. This CDR3 region has 19 residues. The trim removed 2 bases at V and 5 bases at J, leaving 14 bases unmatched. CDR3 DNA sequence: TGTGCCAGCAGTTTACGACTAGCGGGGGAGAAAGCCCTACAAGATACGCAGTATTTT. Amino acid sequence: CASSLRLAGEKALQDTQYF.

In this sample, this clonotype turned up many times. V is TRBV2 and J is TRBJ1-1, with D unresolved. Germline CDR1 is SNHLY and CDR2 is FYNNEI. CDR3 length: 13 residues. V was clipped by 4 bases and J by 6 bases, with 12 bases between them. The CDR3, as DNA: TGTGCCAGCAGTGGGGGTGGAAACGCTGAAGCTTTCTTT. Translating it yields CASSGGGNAEAFF.

At least ten counts were recorded for this clonotype. The rearrangement joins TRBV28 to TRBJ2-7, with 7 bases aligning to TRBD2. V lost 2 bases to trimming and J lost 7 bases; unmatched junction nucleotides: 11. The CDR3 runs 15 residues. Germline lookup yields CDR1 MDHEN and CDR2 SYDVKM. The CDR3 region has the DNA TGTGCCAGCAGTTTACCTCGGGCGGGAGTGAAAGAGCAGTACTTC. It specifies CASSLPRAGVKEQYF. The full variable domain, with the rest looked up from reference TRBV28 and TRBJ2-7, is DVKVTQSSRYLVKRTGEKVFLECVQDMDHENMFWYRQDPGLGLRLIYFSYDVKMKEKGDIPEGYSVSREKKERFSLILESASTNQTSMYLCASSLPRAGVKEQYFGPGTRLTVT.

The chain combines TRBV12-3 or TRBV12-4 with TRBJ2-1, with D possibly matching TRBD2 (6 bases). This CDR3 has 14 residues. V dropped 2 bases and J dropped 5 bases, with 10 bases sitting between them. The CDR3 DNA follows: TGTGCCAGCAGTTTACGGAGGGTCGACAATGAGCAGTTCTTC. It encodes CASSLRRVDNEQFF.